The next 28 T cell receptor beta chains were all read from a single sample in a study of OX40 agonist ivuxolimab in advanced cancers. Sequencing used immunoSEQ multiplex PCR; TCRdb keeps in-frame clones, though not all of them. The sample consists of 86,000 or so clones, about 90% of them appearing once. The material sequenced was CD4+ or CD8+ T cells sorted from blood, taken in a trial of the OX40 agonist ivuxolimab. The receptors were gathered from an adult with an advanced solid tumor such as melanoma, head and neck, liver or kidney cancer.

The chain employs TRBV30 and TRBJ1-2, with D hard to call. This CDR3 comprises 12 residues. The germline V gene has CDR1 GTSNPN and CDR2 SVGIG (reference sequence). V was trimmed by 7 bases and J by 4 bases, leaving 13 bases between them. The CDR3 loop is CASKTGVYGYTF. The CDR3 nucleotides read TGTGCCTCAAAAACCGGGGTCTATGGCTACACCTTC.

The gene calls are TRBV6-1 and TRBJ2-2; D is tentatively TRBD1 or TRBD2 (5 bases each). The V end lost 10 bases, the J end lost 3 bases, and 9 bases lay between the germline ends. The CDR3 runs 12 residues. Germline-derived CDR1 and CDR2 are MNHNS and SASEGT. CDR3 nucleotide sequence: TGTGCCATCGGGACGTACACCGGGGAGCTGTTTTTT. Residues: CAIGTYTGELFF.

CDR3 loop: CAWSNRGYGYTF. DNA of the CDR3: TGTGCCTGGAGTAACAGGGGCTATGGCTACACCTTC. This chain connects TRBV30 to TRBJ1-2; TRBD1 matches at 7 bases. This CDR3 comprises 12 residues. J was trimmed by 4 bases and V by 2 bases; bases with no gene match: 1. The germline gives CDR1 GTSNPN, CDR2 SVGIG (reference sequence).

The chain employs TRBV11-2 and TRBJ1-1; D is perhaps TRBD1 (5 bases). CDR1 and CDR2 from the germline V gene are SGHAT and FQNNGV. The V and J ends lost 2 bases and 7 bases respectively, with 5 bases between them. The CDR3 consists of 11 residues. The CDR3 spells CASSLRGEAFF. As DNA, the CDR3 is TGTGCCAGCAGCTTAAGGGGTGAAGCTTTCTTT.

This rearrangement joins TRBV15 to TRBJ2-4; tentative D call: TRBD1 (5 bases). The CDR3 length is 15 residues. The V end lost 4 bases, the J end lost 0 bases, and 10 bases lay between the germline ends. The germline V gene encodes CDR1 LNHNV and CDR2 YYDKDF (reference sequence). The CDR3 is CATSKTVLAKNIQYF. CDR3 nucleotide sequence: TGTGCCACCAGCAAGACAGTTTTAGCCAAAAACATTCAGTACTTC.

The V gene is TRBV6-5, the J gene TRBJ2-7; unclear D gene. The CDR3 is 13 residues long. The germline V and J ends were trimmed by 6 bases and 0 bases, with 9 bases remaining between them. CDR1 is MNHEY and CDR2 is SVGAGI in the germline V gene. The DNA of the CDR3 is TGTGCCAGCAGCCGAGCCTACTCCTACGAGCAGTACTTC. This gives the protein CASSRAYSYEQYF.

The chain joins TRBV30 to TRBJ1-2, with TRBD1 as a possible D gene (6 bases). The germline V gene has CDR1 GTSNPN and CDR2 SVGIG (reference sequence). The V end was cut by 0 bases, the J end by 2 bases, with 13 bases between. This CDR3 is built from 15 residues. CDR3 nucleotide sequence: TGTGCCTGGAGTGTTTCTTCGGGGGCGAACTATGGCTACACCTTC. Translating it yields CAWSVSSGANYGYTF.

For the CDR3, the DNA is TGTGCCAGCAGTTATGGCAGGGGGCGCGGTGAACATGGCTACACCTTC. This codes for CASSYGRGRGEHGYTF. The J gene is TRBJ1-2, the V gene TRBV27, with 8 bases identical to TRBD1. Unmatched junction bases numbered 13, after V lost 4 bases and J lost 6 bases. Germline CDR1 is MNHEY and CDR2 is SMNVEV (reference sequence). This CDR3 is 16 amino acids long.

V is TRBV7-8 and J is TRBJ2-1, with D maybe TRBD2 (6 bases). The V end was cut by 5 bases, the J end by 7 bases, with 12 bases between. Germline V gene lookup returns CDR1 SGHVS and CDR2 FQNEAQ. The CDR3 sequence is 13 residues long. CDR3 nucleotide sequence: TGTGCCAGCAGCCCGGAGGGGAGTAATGAGCAGTTCTTC. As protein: CASSPEGSNEQFF.

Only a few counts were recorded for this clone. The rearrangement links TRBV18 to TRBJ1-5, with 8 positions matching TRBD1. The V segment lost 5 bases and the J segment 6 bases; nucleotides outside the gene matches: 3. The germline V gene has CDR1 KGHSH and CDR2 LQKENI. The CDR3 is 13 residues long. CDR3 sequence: CASSSTGGQPQHF. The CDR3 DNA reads TGTGCCAGCTCATCTACAGGGGGTCAGCCCCAGCATTTT.

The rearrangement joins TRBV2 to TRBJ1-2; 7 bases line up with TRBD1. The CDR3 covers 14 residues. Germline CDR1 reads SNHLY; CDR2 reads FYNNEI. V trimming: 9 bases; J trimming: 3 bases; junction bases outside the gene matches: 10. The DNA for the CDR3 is TGTGCCAGACCCCCCTTACAGGGGCACTATGGCTACACCTTC. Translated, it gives CARPPLQGHYGYTF.

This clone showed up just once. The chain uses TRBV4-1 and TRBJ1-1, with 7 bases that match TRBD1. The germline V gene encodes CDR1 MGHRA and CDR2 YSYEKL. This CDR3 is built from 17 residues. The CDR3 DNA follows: TGCGCAACCAACATTGGACGGGACAGAGGATTGAACACTGAAGCTTTCTTT. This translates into CATNIGRDRGLNTEAFF.

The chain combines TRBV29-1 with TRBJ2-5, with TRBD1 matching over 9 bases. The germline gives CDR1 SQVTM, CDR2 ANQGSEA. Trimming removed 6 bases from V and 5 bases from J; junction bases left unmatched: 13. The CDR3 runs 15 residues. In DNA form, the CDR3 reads TGCAGCGTCATAACAGGGGGCACGGTTAGGGAGACCCAGTACTTC. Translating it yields CSVITGGTVRETQYF.

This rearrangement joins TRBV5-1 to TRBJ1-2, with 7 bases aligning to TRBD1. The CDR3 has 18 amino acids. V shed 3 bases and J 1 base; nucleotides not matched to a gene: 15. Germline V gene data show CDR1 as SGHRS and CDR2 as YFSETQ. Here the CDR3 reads CASSWMTGLIPINYGYTF. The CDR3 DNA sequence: TGCGCCAGCAGCTGGATGACAGGGCTGATACCCATTAACTATGGCTACACCTTC.

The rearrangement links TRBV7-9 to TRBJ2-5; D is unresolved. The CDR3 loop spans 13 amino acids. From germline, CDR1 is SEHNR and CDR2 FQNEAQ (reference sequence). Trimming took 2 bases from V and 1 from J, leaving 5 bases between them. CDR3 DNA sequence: TGTGCCAGCAGCTTATCAGGCCAAGAGACCCAGTACTTC. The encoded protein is CASSLSGQETQYF.

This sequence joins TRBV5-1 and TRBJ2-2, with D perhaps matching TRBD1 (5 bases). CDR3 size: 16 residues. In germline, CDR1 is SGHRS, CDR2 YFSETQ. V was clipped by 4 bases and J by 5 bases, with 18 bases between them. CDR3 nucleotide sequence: TGCGCCAGCAGCGCCATAGGCACAGGAAATACCGGGGAGCTGTTTTTT. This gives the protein CASSAIGTGNTGELFF.

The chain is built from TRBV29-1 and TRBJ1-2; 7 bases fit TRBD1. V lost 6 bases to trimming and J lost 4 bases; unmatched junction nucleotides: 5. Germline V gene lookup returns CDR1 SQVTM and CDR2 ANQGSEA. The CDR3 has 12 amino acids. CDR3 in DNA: TGCAGCGTCGACAGGGACAGCTATGGCTACACCTTC. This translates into CSVDRDSYGYTF. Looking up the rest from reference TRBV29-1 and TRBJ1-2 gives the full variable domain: SAVISQKPSRDICQRGTSLTIQCQVDSQVTMMFWYRQQPGQSLTLIATANQGSEATYESGFVIDKFPISRPNLTFSTLTVSNMSPEDSSIYLCSVDRDSYGYTFGSGTRLTVV.

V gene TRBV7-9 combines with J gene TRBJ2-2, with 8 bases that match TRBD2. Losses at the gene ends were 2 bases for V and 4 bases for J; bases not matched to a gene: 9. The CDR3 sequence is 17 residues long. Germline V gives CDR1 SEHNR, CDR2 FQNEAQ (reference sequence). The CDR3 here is CASSLRGGGLGTGELFF. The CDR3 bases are TGTGCCAGCAGCTTACGAGGCGGGGGGCTGGGCACCGGGGAGCTGTTTTTT.

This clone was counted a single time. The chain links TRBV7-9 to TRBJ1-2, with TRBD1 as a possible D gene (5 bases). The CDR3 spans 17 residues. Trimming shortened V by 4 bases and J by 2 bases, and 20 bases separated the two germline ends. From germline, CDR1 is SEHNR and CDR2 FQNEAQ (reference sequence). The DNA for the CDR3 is TGTGCCAGCAGCTCGGATACAGGTAGGCGGAGGAACTATGGCTACACCTTC. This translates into CASSSDTGRRRNYGYTF.

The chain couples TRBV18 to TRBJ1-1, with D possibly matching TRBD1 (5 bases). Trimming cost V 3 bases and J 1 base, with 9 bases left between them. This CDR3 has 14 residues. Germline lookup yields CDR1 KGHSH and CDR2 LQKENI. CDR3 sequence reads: CASSPVGGNTEAFF. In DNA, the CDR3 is TGTGCCAGCTCACCCGTGGGGGGGAACACTGAAGCTTTCTTT.

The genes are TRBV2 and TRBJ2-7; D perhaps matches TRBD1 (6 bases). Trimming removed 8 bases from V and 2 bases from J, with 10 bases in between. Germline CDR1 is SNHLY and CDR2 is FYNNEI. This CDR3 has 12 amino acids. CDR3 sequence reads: CASWTVPYEQYF. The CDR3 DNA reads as TGTGCCAGCTGGACAGTCCCCTACGAGCAGTACTTC.

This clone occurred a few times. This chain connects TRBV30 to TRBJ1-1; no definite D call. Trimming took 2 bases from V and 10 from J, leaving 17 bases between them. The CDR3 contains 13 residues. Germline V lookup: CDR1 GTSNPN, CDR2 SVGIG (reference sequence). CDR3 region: CAWSPRYLYGAFF. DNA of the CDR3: TGTGCCTGGAGTCCCCGATACCTCTATGGAGCTTTCTTT.

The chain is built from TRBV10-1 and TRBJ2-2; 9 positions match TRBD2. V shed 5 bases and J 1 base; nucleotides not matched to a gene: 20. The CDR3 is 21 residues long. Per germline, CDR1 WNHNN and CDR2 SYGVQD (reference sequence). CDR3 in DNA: TGCGCCAGCAGTTACCGCCCCCGAGGGCGACTAGCGGAGAAGAACACCGGGGAGCTGTTTTTT. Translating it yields CASSYRPRGRLAEKNTGELFF.

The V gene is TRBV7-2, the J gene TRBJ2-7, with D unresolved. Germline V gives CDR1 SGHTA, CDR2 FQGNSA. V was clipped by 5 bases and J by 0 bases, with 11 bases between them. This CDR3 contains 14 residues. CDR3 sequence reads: CASSPGSYSYEQYF. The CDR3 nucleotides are TGTGCCAGCAGCCCCGGCTCTTACTCCTACGAGCAGTACTTC.

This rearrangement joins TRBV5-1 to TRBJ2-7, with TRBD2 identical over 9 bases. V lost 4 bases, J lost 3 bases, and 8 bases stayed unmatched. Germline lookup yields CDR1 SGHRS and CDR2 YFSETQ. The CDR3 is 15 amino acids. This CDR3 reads CASSRASGTLYEQYF. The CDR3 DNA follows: TGCGCCAGCAGCAGGGCTAGCGGGACCCTCTACGAGCAGTACTTC.

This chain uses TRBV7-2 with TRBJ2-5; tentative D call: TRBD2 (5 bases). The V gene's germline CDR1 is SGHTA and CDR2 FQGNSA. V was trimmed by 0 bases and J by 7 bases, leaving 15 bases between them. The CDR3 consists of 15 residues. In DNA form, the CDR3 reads TGTGCCAGCAGCTTAGCGTGGCTAGCCGCGGGGACCCAGTACTTC. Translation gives CASSLAWLAAGTQYF. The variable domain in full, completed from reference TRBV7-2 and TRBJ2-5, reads GAGVSQSPSNKVTEKGKDVELRCDPISGHTALYWYRQSLGQGLEFLIYFQGNSAPDKSGLPSDRFSAERTGGSVSTLTIQRTQQEDSAVYLCASSLAWLAAGTQYFGPGTRLLVL.

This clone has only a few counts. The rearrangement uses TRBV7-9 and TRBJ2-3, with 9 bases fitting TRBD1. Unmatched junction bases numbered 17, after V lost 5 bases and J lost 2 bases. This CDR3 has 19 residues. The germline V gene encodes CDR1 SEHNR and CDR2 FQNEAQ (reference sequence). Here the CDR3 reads CASSLIPTGGSDDTDTQYF. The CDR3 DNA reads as TGTGCCAGCAGCCTTATACCGACAGGGGGATCGGATGACACAGATACGCAGTATTTT.

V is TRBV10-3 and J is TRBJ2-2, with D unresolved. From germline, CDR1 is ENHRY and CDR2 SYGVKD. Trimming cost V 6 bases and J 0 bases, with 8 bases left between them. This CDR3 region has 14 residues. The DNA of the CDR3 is TGTGCCATCAGCAACTATGCGAACACCGGGGAGCTGTTTTTT. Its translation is CAISNYANTGELFF.